The 4 T cell receptor beta chains reported below all come from one sample, sequenced in a study of T cell responses to AZD1222 COVID-19 vaccine. Method: immunoSEQ multiplex PCR; TCRdb's copy keeps in-frame clones and lacks some. The table shows around 130,000 clones, with over 75% occurring only once. This material consisted of peripheral blood, taken 28 days after the second AZD1222 dose. The receptors come from an adult who received the AZD1222 COVID-19 vaccine.

The genes are TRBV21-1 and TRBJ1-6. TRBV21-1 is a pseudogene. The CDR3 loop spans 15 amino acids. CDR3 in DNA: TGTGCCAGCACCCCCCGTGACTGCTATAATTCACCCCTCCACTTT. It codes for CASTPRDCYNSPLHF.

This clone occurred once. The chain uses TRBV11-2 and TRBJ1-1; 8 bases map to TRBD1. CDR3 length: 14 residues. The ends lost 6 bases at V and 2 bases at J; junction bases unmatched: 5. Germline loops: CDR1 SGHAT, CDR2 FQNNGV. DNA for the CDR3: TGTGCCAGCAGTTTCGACAGGGGAAACACTGAAGCTTTCTTT. Protein sequence: CASSFDRGNTEAFF.

The chain employs TRBV28 and TRBJ1-1, with 8 bases that match TRBD1. There are 15 residues in the CDR3. Trimming at V came to 6 bases and at J to 3 bases, leaving 9 bases not matched to a gene. The germline CDR1 and CDR2 sequences are MDHEN and SYDVKM. The CDR3 loop is CASRGSGGADTEAFF. The CDR3 DNA is TGTGCCAGCAGGGGCTCAGGGGGCGCCGACACTGAAGCTTTCTTT.

This chain connects TRBV6-5 to TRBJ1-1; D is unclear. Germline CDR1 reads MNHEY; CDR2 reads SVGAGI. The V and J ends lost 7 bases and 1 base respectively, with 16 bases between them. The CDR3 sequence is 15 residues long. The CDR3 here is CASTSRRSQNTEAFF. The CDR3 nucleotides read TGTGCCAGCACCTCGAGGAGGTCCCAGAACACTGAAGCTTTCTTT.